Listed below are T cell receptor beta chains from one sample, sequenced in a study of human T cells and chemical hapten exposure. TCRdb fed the 5' RACE reads into MiXCR, producing one record per CDR3 protein. The profile shows around 82,000 distinct CDR3 sequences, approximately 8% of them singletons. These receptors came from a male donor in good health. Both conserved end residues are part of each CDR3. The D gene is left open where the match is weak. Size is omitted from some rows. Given values are once, few, many or a class for expanded clones.

d_gene	len	v_gene	j_gene	abundance	CDR3nt	CDR3aa
.	14	TRBV27	TRBJ2-7	.	TGTGCCAGCAGTTTATCATCAGGATCTTACGAGCAGTACTTC	CASSLSSGSYEQYF
TRBD1	14	TRBV6-2/TRBV6-3	TRBJ1-1	few	TGTGCCAGCAAAGACAGGGCCCAGAACACTGAAGCTTTCTTT	CASKDRAQNTEAFF
.	12	TRBV7-2	TRBJ1-1	few	TGTGCCAGCAGCTTACTCACAGCTGAAGCTTTCTTT	CASSLLTAEAFF
.	13	TRBV20-1	TRBJ2-7	many	TGCAGTGCTAGTGGGTTGGCAGGGAACGAGCAGTACTTC	CSASGLAGNEQYF
.	12	TRBV15	TRBJ2-3	.	TGTGCCACCAGCAGAGATGAGGATACGCAGTATTTT	CATSRDEDTQYF
.	13	TRBV10-3	TRBJ2-7	many	TGTGCCATCAGCGTGGACTCTACCTACGAGCAGTACTTC	CAISVDSTYEQYF
.	16	TRBV2	TRBJ2-6	many	TGTGCCAGCAGGCTTGGACGGAGCTCTGGGGCCAACGTCCTGACTTTC	CASRLGRSSGANVLTF
TRBD2	20	TRBV2	TRBJ2-1	.	TGTGCCAGCAGGCTTCACCCCAACGGACTAGCGGGAAAGATTGGTAATGAGCAGTTCTTC	CASRLHPNGLAGKIGNEQFF
TRBD1	14	TRBV27	TRBJ1-1	few	TGTGCCAGCAGTTTCGGACAGGGGCACACTGAAGCTTTCTTT	CASSFGQGHTEAFF
.	14	TRBV4-1	TRBJ1-1	few	TGCGCCAGCAGCTCTCAGACCGTGAACACTGAAGCTTTCTTT	CASSSQTVNTEAFF
.	13	TRBV20-1	TRBJ1-2	many	TGCAGTGCTAGATTACAGGAAGACTATGGCTACACCTTC	CSARLQEDYGYTF
.	12	TRBV19	TRBJ2-7	.	TGTGCCAGTAGTATAGCCAAGGGAGAGCAGTACTTC	CASSIAKGEQYF
TRBD2	14	TRBV27	TRBJ2-2	.	TGTGCCAGCACTATAGCGGGGGGGCCCGGGGAGCTGTTTTTT	CASTIAGGPGELFF
.	13	TRBV27	TRBJ1-2	many	TGTGCCAGTCGTAAACCTTTAGACTATGGCTACACCTTC	CASRKPLDYGYTF
TRBD1	15	TRBV20-1	TRBJ1-1	many	TGCAGTGCTAGAGCGGGACAGGGGGAGGGCACTGAAGCTTTCTTT	CSARAGQGEGTEAFF
.	14	TRBV10-3	TRBJ2-3	.	TGTGCCATCAGTGAGGAAGGGGGGCGTGATACGCAGTATTTT	CAISEEGGRDTQYF
TRBD1	14	TRBV6-5	TRBJ1-2	few	TGTGCCAGCAGTGACGGACAGGGGGCCTATGGCTACACCTTC	CASSDGQGAYGYTF
.	14	TRBV29-1	TRBJ2-7	many	TGCAGCGTTGGGGTCACAGTCAGCTCCTACGAGCAGTACTTC	CSVGVTVSSYEQYF
.	15	TRBV6-5	TRBJ1-5	many	TGTGCCAGCAGACCTTCTAACAGGGGCAATCAGCCCCAGCATTTT	CASRPSNRGNQPQHF
.	13	TRBV6-2/TRBV6-3	TRBJ2-7	many	TGTGCCAGCAGACACCGGACAGACTACGAGCAGTACTTC	CASRHRTDYEQYF
TRBD1	17	TRBV3-1	TRBJ2-2	.	TGTGCCAGCAGCCAAGAGAAACAGGGGGCGAACACCGGGGAGCTGTTTTTT	CASSQEKQGANTGELFF
.	15	TRBV9	TRBJ1-5	many	TGTGCCAGCAGCGTAGGAGGGGGACCAAATCAGCCCCAGCATTTT	CASSVGGGPNQPQHF
TRBD1	16	TRBV11-2	TRBJ2-1	many	TGTGCCAGCAGCCCTTGGACAGGGAGCTCCTACAATGAGCAGTTCTTC	CASSPWTGSSYNEQFF
TRBD1	16	TRBV28	TRBJ1-1	.	TGTGCCAGCAGTTCCCTCTTGACAGGGGTAAACACTGAAGCTTTCTTT	CASSSLLTGVNTEAFF
TRBD1	16	TRBV6-5	TRBJ1-1	many	TGTGCCAGCATCCCCGGGACAGGACGAATGAACACTGAAGCTTTCTTT	CASIPGTGRMNTEAFF
TRBD1	14	TRBV6-5	TRBJ2-7	.	TGTGCCAGCAGTTACTCGGGACAGGGGTTCGAGCAGTACTTC	CASSYSGQGFEQYF
.	15	TRBV15	TRBJ2-2	many	TGTGCCACCAGCAGAGATCGTGGGAACACCGGGGAGCTGTTTTTT	CATSRDRGNTGELFF
TRBD1	14	TRBV7-9	TRBJ1-1	many	TGTGCCAGCAGCTTAAGGGGGACAGATCGTGAAGCTTTCTTT	CASSLRGTDREAFF
TRBD1	15	TRBV7-9	TRBJ2-1	many	TGTGCCAGCAGCCCGGGACAGGGGAAGATAAATGAGCAGTTCTTC	CASSPGQGKINEQFF
.	13	TRBV18	TRBJ2-3	few	TGTGCCAGCTCACCGACGCAAGAAGATACGCAGTATTTT	CASSPTQEDTQYF
.	16	TRBV5-1	TRBJ1-1	few	TGCGCCAGCACTCCGGGGAAAACAGGGATGAACACTGAAGCTTTCTTT	CASTPGKTGMNTEAFF
.	9	TRBV29-1	TRBJ1-1	.	TGCAGCGTTACGAGAGAAGCTTTCTTT	CSVTREAFF
.	13	TRBV5-1	TRBJ2-7	.	TGCGCCAGCAGCTTGAGCATCAACTACGAGCAGTACTTC	CASSLSINYEQYF
TRBD2	15	TRBV5-1	TRBJ2-3	many	TGCGCCAGCAGCCCAGGACTAGCGAACGCAGATACGCAGTATTTT	CASSPGLANADTQYF
.	12	TRBV6-2/TRBV6-3	TRBJ2-7	.	TGTGCCAGCAGATCGGACATCTACGAGCAGTACTTC	CASRSDIYEQYF
TRBD1	15	TRBV7-2	TRBJ2-7	many	TGTGCCAGCAGCTCCCAGATGGGACAGGCCTACGAGCAGTACTTC	CASSSQMGQAYEQYF
.	14	TRBV29-1	TRBJ1-2	few	TGCAGCGTGGCAAGGGACGGATCTAACTATGGCTACACCTTC	CSVARDGSNYGYTF
TRBD2	13	TRBV10-3	TRBJ2-3	many	TGTGCCATCAGGGCAGCGGGGGCAGATACGCAGTATTTT	CAIRAAGADTQYF
.	16	TRBV6-2/TRBV6-3	TRBJ1-2	many	TGTGCCAGCAGGAACAACGTACGAACGGGGAACTATGGCTACACCTTC	CASRNNVRTGNYGYTF
TRBD1	16	TRBV4-1	TRBJ2-6	few	TGCGCCAGCAGCCACCCAGGGACAGCTGGGGCCAACGTCCTGACTTTC	CASSHPGTAGANVLTF
TRBD2	17	TRBV7-6	TRBJ2-3	many	TGTGCCAGCAGCTTAAGGGTCTCTAGCGGTGGCACAGATACGCAGTATTTT	CASSLRVSSGGTDTQYF